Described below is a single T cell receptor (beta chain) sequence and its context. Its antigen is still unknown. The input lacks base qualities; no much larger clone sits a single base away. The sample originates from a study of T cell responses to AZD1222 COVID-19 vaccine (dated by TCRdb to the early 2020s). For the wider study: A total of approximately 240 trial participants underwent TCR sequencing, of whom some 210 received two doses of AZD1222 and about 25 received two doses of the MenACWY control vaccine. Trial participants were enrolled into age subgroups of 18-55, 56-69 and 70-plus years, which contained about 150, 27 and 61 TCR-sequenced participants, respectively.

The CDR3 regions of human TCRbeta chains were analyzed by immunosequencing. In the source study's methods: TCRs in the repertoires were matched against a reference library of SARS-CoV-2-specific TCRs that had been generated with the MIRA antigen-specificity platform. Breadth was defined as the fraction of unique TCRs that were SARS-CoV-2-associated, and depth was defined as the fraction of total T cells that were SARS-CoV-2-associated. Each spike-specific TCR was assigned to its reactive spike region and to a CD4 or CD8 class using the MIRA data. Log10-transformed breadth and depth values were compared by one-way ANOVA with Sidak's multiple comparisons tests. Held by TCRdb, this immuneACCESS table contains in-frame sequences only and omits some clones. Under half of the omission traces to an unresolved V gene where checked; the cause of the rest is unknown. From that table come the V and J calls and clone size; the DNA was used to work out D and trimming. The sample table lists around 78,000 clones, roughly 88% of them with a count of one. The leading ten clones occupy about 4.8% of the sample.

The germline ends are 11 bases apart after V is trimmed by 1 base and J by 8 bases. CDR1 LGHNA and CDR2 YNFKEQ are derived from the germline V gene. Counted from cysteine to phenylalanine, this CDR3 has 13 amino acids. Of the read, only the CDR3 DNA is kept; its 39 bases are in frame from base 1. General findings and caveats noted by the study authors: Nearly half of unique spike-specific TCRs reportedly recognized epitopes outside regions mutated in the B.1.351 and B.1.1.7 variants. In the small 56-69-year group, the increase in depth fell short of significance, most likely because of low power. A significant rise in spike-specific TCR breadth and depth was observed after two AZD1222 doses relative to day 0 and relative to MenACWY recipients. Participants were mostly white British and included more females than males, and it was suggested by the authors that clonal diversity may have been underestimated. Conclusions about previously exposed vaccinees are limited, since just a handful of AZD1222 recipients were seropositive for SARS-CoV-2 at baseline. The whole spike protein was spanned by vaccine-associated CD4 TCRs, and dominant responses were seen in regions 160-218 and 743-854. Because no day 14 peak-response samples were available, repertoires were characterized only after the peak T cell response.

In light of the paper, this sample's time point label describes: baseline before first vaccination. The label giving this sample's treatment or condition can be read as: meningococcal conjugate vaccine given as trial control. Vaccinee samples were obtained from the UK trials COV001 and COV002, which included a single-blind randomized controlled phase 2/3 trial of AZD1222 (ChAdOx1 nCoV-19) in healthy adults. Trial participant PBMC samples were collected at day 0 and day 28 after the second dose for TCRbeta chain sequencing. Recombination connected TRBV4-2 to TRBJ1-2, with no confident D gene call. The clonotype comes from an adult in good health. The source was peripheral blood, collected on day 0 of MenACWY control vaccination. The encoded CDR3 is CASSQGGSEGYTF. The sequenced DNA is TGTGCCAGCAGCCAAGGGGGTTCTGAGGGCTACACCTTC.